The clone carrying this T cell receptor beta chain has a count of ten or more. The antigen is undetermined. Gene names and germline match the mouse. Read coverage stops 4 residues before the CDR3 terminus; the germline J gene supplies the remainder. Germline CDR1 and CDR2: NNHDY and SYVADS. Germline trimming cut 5 bases from V and 2 bases from J; bases unmatched to any gene: 11. The CDR3 extends over 18 amino acids. The authors extracted RNA and reverse transcribed it into cDNA as the sequencing template. This table comes from immunoSEQ multiplex PCR, and its TCRdb copy is limited to in-frame clones, with some not included. The sample includes over 100,000 clones, none of them occurring once. This record belongs to a study of CD8+ T cells in alopecia areata. Study-level background: Skin grafts from approximately 6-13-month-old C3H/HeJ donors with spontaneous alopecia were placed on roughly 6-11-week-old female C3H/HeJ mice. Findings and limits, study-wide: The study also sequences resident alphabeta T cells of normal skin in scalp samples. Higher clonality than in normal scalp was seen in lesional scalp, especially alopecia totalis/universalis.

The sequence came from a C3H/HeJ mouse with alopecia areata. The mice in this strain carry MHC haplotype H2-k. The chain combines TRBV13-3 with TRBJ2-1, with 12 bases identical to TRBD2. Sample: lesional skin. The sequenced part of the CDR3 DNA is TGTGCCAGCAGCACCAGACTGGGGGGGCGAGAAGACTATGCT. Translation: CASSTRLGGREDYA. In full, the CDR3 reads CASSTRLGGREDYAEQFF.